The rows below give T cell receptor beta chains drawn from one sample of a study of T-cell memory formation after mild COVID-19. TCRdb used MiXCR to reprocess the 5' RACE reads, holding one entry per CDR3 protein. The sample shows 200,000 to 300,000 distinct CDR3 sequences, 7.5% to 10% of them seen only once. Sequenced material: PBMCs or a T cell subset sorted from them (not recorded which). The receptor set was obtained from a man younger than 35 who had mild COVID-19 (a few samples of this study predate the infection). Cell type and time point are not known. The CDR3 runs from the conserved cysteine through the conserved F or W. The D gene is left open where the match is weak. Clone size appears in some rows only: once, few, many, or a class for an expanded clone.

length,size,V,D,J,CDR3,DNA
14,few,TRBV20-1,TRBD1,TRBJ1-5,CSAHRTGTHQPQHF,TGCAGTGCCCATAGGACAGGAACCCATCAGCCCCAGCATTTT
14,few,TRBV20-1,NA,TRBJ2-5,CSARGVTGVVTQYF,TGCAGTGCTAGAGGGGTAACGGGGGTAGTGACCCAGTACTTC
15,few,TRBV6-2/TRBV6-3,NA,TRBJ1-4,CASSRTGTRREKLFF,TGTGCCAGCAGCCGCACCGGGACCCGGCGTGAAAAACTGTTTTTT
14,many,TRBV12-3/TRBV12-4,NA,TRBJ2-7,CASSLGQDLYEQYF,TGTGCCAGCAGTTTGGGGCAGGACTTATACGAGCAGTACTTC
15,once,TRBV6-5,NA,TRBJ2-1,CASAPGRGSYNEQFF,TGTGCCAGCGCGCCGGGGCGGGGCTCCTACAATGAGCAGTTCTTC
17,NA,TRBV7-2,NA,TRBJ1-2,CASSPTQRPGRNYGYTF,TGTGCCAGCAGTCCAACCCAGCGGCCAGGCCGAAACTATGGCTACACCTTC
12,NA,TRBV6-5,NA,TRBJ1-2,CASSFNLDGYTF,TGTGCCAGCAGTTTCAATTTGGATGGCTACACCTTC
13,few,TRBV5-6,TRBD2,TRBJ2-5,CASSPGLRETQYF,TGTGCCAGCAGCCCGGGACTAAGGGAGACCCAGTACTTC
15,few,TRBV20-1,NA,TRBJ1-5,CSARGREGPGKPQHF,TGCAGTGCTAGGGGACGGGAGGGGCCGGGAAAACCCCAGCATTTT
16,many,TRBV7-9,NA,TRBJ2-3,CASRAKRQGNADTQYF,TGTGCCAGCAGGGCGAAAAGGCAGGGGAATGCAGATACGCAGTATTTT
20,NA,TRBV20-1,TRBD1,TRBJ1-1,CSARGTGGEGQIRENTEAFF,TGCAGTGCTAGAGGGACAGGGGGCGAAGGCCAAATCCGGGAAAACACTGAAGCTTTCTTT
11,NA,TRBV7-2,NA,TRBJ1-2,CASSFTAGYTF,TGTGCCAGCAGCTTTACAGCGGGCTACACCTTC
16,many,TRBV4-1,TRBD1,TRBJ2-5,CASSQGLTDRQETQYF,TGCGCCAGCAGCCAAGGCCTTACGGACAGGCAAGAGACCCAGTACTTC
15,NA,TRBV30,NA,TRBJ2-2,CARWDFSANTGELFF,TGTGCCCGATGGGACTTCTCCGCGAACACCGGGGAGCTGTTTTTT
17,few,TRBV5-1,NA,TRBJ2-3,CASSLASTGRAEDTQYF,TGCGCCAGCAGCTTGGCCTCTACCGGCCGGGCTGAGGATACGCAGTATTTT
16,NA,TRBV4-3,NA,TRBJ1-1,CASSHGGADDYTEAFF,TGCGCCAGCAGCCATGGCGGGGCAGACGATTACACTGAAGCTTTCTTT
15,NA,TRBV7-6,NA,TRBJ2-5,CASSLAFGSQETQYF,TGTGCCAGCAGCTTAGCTTTCGGGAGTCAAGAGACCCAGTACTTC
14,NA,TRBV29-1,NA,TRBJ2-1,CSVRDPSSYNEQFF,TGCAGCGTCAGAGACCCGAGCTCCTACAATGAGCAGTTCTTC
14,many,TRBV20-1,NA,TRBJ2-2,CSARAPTFSGELFF,TGCAGTGCTAGAGCCCCGACATTTTCCGGGGAGCTGTTTTTT
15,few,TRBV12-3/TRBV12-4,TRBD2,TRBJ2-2,CASATGTTPTGELFF,TGTGCCAGCGCCACCGGGACTACTCCCACCGGGGAGCTGTTTTTT
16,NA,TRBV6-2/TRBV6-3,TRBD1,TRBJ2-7,CASSPRTGLRDYEQYF,TGTGCCAGCAGTCCAAGGACAGGCCTTAGGGATTACGAGCAGTACTTC
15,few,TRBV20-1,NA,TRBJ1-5,CSASKAGNSNQPQHF,TGCAGTGCTAGTAAGGCAGGGAACAGCAATCAGCCCCAGCATTTT
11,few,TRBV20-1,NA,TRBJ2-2,CSATETGELFF,TGCAGTGCTACCGAGACCGGGGAGCTGTTTTTT
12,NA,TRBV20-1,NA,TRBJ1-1,CSASVADTEAFF,TGCAGTGCCTCGGTAGCCGATACTGAAGCTTTCTTT
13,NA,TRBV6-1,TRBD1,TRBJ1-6,CASGTGGYQNLHF,TGTGCCAGCGGGACAGGGGGGTATCAGAACCTCCACTTT
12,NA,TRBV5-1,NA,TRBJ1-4,CASTDAGTDDPF,TGCGCCAGCACCGACGCCGGGACGGACGACCCTTTT
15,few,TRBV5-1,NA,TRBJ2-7,CASSLGGPLSYEQYF,TGCGCCAGCAGCTTGGGGGGACCTCTCTCCTACGAGCAGTACTTC
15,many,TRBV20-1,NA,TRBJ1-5,CSASRVGGSNQPQHF,TGCAGTGCTAGTCGAGTTGGGGGGAGCAATCAGCCCCAGCATTTT
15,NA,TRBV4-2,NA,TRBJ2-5,CASSQTNSGGGTQYF,TGTGCCAGCAGCCAAACGAACAGCGGTGGGGGGACCCAGTACTTC
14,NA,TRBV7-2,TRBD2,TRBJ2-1,CASSLGGGLVEQFF,TGTGCCAGCAGCTTAGGCGGGGGTCTTGTTGAGCAGTTCTTC
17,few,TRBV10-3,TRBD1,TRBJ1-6,CAISESGQAIYNSPLHF,TGTGCCATCAGTGAGTCGGGACAGGCAATCTATAATTCACCCCTCCACTTT
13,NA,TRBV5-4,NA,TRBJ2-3,CASTPAGEDTQYF,TGTGCCAGCACCCCGGCAGGGGAAGATACGCAGTATTTT
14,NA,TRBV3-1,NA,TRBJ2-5,CASSQTWEQETQYF,TGTGCCAGCAGTCAAACATGGGAACAAGAGACCCAGTACTTC
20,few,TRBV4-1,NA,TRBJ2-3,CASSQAPPPARGTSTDTQYF,TGCGCCAGCAGCCAAGCTCCACCCCCGGCGCGGGGCACTAGCACAGATACGCAGTATTTT
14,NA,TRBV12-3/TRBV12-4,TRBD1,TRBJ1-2,CASTYGQVGYGYTF,TGTGCCAGCACCTACGGACAGGTTGGCTATGGCTACACCTTC
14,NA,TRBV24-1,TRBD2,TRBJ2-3,CATSAAGGTDTQYF,TGTGCCACCAGCGCGGCGGGAGGCACAGATACGCAGTATTTT
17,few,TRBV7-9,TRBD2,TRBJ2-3,CASRPGLAGLSTDTQYF,TGTGCCAGCAGACCGGGACTAGCGGGGCTTAGCACAGATACGCAGTATTTT
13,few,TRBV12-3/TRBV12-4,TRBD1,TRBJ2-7,CASTLGQGYEQYF,TGTGCCAGCACCCTGGGACAGGGCTACGAGCAGTACTTC
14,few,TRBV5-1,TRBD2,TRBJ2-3,CASSRSGETDTQYF,TGCGCCAGCAGCAGAAGCGGGGAGACGGATACGCAGTATTTT
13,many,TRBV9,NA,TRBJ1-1,CASSVEGGFEAFF,TGTGCCAGCAGCGTAGAAGGGGGGTTTGAAGCTTTCTTT